Listed below are T cell receptor beta chains from one sample, sequenced in a study of Graves' ophthalmopathy and Graves' hyperthyroidism. TCRdb itself ran the multiplex PCR reads through MiXCR, one entry per CDR3 protein. The repertoire includes approximately 700,000 distinct CDR3 sequences, about 41% of them detected once, and roughly 3% sits in the top ten. Sequenced sample: peripheral blood. Receptor source: an adult man with Graves' ophthalmopathy. Both conserved end residues are part of each CDR3. D genes are given only for firm matches. A clone size is listed for some rows: how often the clone was seen (once, few, many), or a class if it is expanded.

NA	TRBV25-1	NA	TRBJ1-1	TGTGCCAGTCAAGCGGGGGAAAACACTGAAGCTTTCTTT	CASQAGENTEAFF
NA	TRBV10-3	TRBD1	TRBJ1-4	TGTGCCATCAGTGCGCCCGGGACAGGTGGTGAAAAACTGTTTTTT	CAISAPGTGGEKLFF
few	TRBV18	TRBD1	TRBJ2-7	TGTGCCAGCTCACCATCCGGGACAGGGGTAAATGAGCAGTACTTC	CASSPSGTGVNEQYF
NA	TRBV29-1	NA	TRBJ1-3	TGCAGCGTTGTTTTGGGGTTGAACACCATATATTTT	CSVVLGLNTIYF
NA	TRBV7-9	NA	TRBJ2-3	TGTGCCAGCAGCGAACCGCGGCGCACAGATACGCAGTATTTT	CASSEPRRTDTQYF
few	TRBV27	TRBD1	TRBJ2-5	TGTGCCAGCAGTTTAAATCCGGACAGGGAAGAGACCCAGTACTTC	CASSLNPDREETQYF
many	TRBV10-3	NA	TRBJ1-2	TGTGCCATCAGTGGTCAGGCCTATGGCTACACCTTC	CAISGQAYGYTF
NA	TRBV2	TRBD1	TRBJ2-7	TGTGCCAGGGGGGGGACAGGGGACAACTACGAGCAGGACTTC	CARGGTGDNYEQDF
NA	TRBV27	NA	TRBJ1-1	TGTGCCAGCAAGCGGGGAGTTCAGCCCACTGAAGCTTTCTTT	CASKRGVQPTEAFF
NA	TRBV2	NA	TRBJ2-7	TGTGCCAGCAGCAGACAGGCCCAGAGCTACGAGCAGTACTTC	CASSRQAQSYEQYF
few	TRBV9	NA	TRBJ1-2	TGTGCCAGCAGCCAAGATTCCCTACCAGCTAACTATGGCTACACCTTC	CASSQDSLPANYGYTF
many	TRBV6-5	NA	TRBJ1-2	TGTGCCAGCAGTTCCCGGACAGTAAACTATGGCTACACCTTC	CASSSRTVNYGYTF
few	TRBV4-2	TRBD2	TRBJ2-7	TGTGCCAGCAGCCCAGCCGGGACTAGCGAAGACTACGAGCAGTACTTC	CASSPAGTSEDYEQYF
many	TRBV7-9	NA	TRBJ1-6	TGTGCCAGCAGGCTAGGGGGTGAGGCACCCCTCCACTTT	CASRLGGEAPLHF
NA	TRBV6-5	NA	TRBJ1-5	TGTGCCATCAGTGTTAGAGTCAATCAGCCCCAGCATTTT	CAISVRVNQPQHF
few	TRBV19	NA	TRBJ1-2	TGTGCCAGTAGTATACAGGGAGGCACGCGATCTGGCTACACCTTC	CASSIQGGTRSGYTF
few	TRBV20-1	NA	TRBJ2-1	TGCAGTGCGGGTGGGAACTACAATGAGCAGTTCTTC	CSAGGNYNEQFF
few	TRBV12-3/TRBV12-4	NA	TRBJ2-2	TGTGCCAGCAGTTACGCAGGGGCGGCCGGGGAGCTGTTTTTT	CASSYAGAAGELFF
many	TRBV5-5	NA	TRBJ1-1	TGTGCCAGCAGCTTTACGGACGCTACTGAAGCTTTCTTT	CASSFTDATEAFF
NA	TRBV29-1	NA	TRBJ2-7	TGCAGCGTTCCGACCCCGGAGAATGAGCAGTACTTC	CSVPTPENEQYF
many	TRBV16	NA	TRBJ1-1	TGTGCCAGCAGCCAATTTGGGGCACAGGGAGCGGGAACTGAAGCTTTCTTT	CASSQFGAQGAGTEAFF
once	TRBV5-4	NA	TRBJ1-2	TGTGCCAGCAGCTTGGACAGTAACTATGACTACACCTTC	CASSLDSNYDYTF
NA	TRBV7-2	NA	TRBJ1-5	TGTGCCAGCAGCTTAGTAGCGGGAGGACAAGAGACCCAGCATTTT	CASSLVAGGQETQHF
many	TRBV11-2	NA	TRBJ2-5	TGTGCCAGCCGCTGGGGGCATCAAGAGACCCAGTACTTC	CASRWGHQETQYF
many	TRBV14	NA	TRBJ2-7	TGTGCCAGCAGCCAAGCGGGGGCGGGCGAGCAGTACTTC	CASSQAGAGEQYF
once	TRBV29-1	NA	TRBJ1-6	TGCAGTGACGGACCAAGATATAATTCACCCCTCCACTTT	CSDGPRYNSPLHF
few	TRBV6-5	NA	TRBJ1-6	TGTGCCAGCAGTTACTCGTCCCTAATAGCCGGGTCACCCCTCCACTTT	CASSYSSLIAGSPLHF
NA	TRBV2	TRBD1	TRBJ1-4	TGTGCCACCAGACCCGGGACAGGGGAAAAACTGTTTTTT	CATRPGTGEKLFF